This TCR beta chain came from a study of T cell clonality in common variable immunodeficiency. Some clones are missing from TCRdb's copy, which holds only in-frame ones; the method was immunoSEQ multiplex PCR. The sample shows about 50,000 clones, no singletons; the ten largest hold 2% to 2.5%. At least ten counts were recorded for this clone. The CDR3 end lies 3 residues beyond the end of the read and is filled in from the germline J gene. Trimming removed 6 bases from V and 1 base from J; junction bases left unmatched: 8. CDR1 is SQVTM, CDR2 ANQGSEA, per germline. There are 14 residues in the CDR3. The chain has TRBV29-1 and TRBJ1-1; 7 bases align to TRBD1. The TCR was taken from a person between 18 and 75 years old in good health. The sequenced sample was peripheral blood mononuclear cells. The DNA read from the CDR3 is TGCAGCGTAAACAGGGGAGGACGGAACACTGAA. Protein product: CSVNRGGRNTE. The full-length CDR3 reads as CSVNRGGRNTEAFF.